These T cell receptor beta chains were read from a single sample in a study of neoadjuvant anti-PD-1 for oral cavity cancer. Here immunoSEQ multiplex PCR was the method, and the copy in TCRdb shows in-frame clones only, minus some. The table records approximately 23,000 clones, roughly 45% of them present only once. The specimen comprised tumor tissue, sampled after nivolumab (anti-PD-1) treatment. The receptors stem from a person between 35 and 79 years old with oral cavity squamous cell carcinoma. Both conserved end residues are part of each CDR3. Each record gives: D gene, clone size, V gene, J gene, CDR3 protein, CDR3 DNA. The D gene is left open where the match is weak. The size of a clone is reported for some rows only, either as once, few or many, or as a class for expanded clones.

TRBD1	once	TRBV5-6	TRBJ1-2	CASSLGQGASGYTF	TGTGCCAGCAGCCTTGGACAGGGGGCGAGTGGCTACACCTTC
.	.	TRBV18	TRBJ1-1	CASSPPRGQGNTEAFF	TGTGCCAGCTCACCTCCCCGAGGGCAGGGGAACACTGAAGCTTTCTTT
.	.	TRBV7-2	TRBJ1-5	CASSREGTGNQPQHF	TGTGCCAGCAGCCGCGAAGGGACGGGCAATCAGCCCCAGCATTTT
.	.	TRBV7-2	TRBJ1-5	CASSPRGGPNQPQHF	TGTGCCAGCAGCCCCCGGGGAGGCCCCAATCAGCCCCAGCATTTT
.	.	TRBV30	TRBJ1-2	CAWSGVMEWNYGYTF	TGTGCCTGGAGTGGGGTGATGGAGTGGAACTATGGCTACACCTTC
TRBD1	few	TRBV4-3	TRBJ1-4	CASSLRDSNEKLFF	TGCGCCAGCAGCCTTCGGGACAGTAATGAAAAACTGTTTTTT
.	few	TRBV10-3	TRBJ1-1	CAISESLNTEAFF	TGTGCCATCAGTGAGAGTCTGAACACTGAAGCTTTCTTT
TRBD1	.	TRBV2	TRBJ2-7	CAGGTGTYEQYF	TGTGCCGGGGGGACAGGGACCTACGAGCAGTACTTC
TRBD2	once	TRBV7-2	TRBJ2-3	CASSLVGLAGGTDTQYF	TGTGCCAGCAGCTTAGTGGGACTAGCGGGCGGCACAGATACGCAGTATTTT
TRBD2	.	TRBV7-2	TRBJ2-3	CASSYGLAGGRDTQYF	TGTGCCAGCAGCTACGGACTAGCGGGGGGGCGAGATACGCAGTATTTT
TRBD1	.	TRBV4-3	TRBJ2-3	CASSQADRDLGDTQYF	TGCGCCAGCAGCCAAGCGGACAGGGACCTGGGAGATACGCAGTATTTT
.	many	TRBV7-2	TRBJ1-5	CASSPPNQPQHF	TGTGCCAGCAGCCCCCCAAATCAGCCCCAGCATTTT
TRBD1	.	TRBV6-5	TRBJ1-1	CASSYFSQGATEAFF	TGTGCCAGCAGTTACTTTTCACAGGGGGCAACTGAAGCTTTCTTT
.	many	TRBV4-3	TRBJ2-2	CASSQGRGELFF	TGCGCCAGCAGCCAAGGGCGAGGGGAGCTGTTTTTT
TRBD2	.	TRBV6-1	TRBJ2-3	CASSELAGADTQYF	TGTGCCAGCAGTGAACTAGCGGGGGCGGATACGCAGTATTTT
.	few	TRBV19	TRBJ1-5	CASSLRGPSQPQHF	TGTGCCAGTAGCCTCAGGGGACCCTCTCAGCCCCAGCATTTT
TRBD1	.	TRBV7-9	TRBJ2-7	CASSPRKGGIYEQYF	TGTGCCAGCAGCCCCCGGAAAGGGGGCATATACGAGCAGTACTTC
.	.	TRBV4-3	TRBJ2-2	CASRVRWGTGELFF	TGCGCCAGCAGGGTTAGGTGGGGCACCGGGGAGCTGTTTTTT
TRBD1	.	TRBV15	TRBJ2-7	CATSRDIGGQVSYEQYF	TGTGCCACCAGCAGAGATATTGGGGGACAGGTTTCCTACGAGCAGTACTTC
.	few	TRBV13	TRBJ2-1	CASSKAGNNEQFF	TGTGCCAGCAGCAAAGCGGGTAACAATGAGCAGTTCTTC
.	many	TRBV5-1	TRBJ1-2	CASSLGRANNYGYTF	TGCGCCAGCAGCTTGGGTCGGGCCAACAACTATGGCTACACCTTC
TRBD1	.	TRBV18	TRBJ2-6	CASSPQRGQGANVLTF	TGTGCCAGCTCACCACAAAGGGGGCAAGGGGCCAACGTCCTGACTTTC
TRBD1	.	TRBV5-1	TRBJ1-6	CASSGRTGVYSPLHF	TGCGCCAGCAGCGGGAGGACAGGGGTTTATTCACCCCTCCACTTT
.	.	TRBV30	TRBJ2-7	CAWKGRLLYEQYF	TGTGCCTGGAAGGGCAGACTCCTCTACGAGCAGTACTTC
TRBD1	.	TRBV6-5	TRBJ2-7	CASSYSRDRLSYEQYF	TGTGCCAGCAGTTACTCCCGGGACAGGCTCTCCTACGAGCAGTACTTC
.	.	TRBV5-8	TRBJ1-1	CASTRATGTEAFF	TGTGCCAGCACCCGAGCGACAGGAACTGAAGCTTTCTTT
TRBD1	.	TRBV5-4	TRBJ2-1	CASSLRTGGVHNEQFF	TGTGCCAGCAGCCTAAGGACAGGGGGGGTCCACAATGAGCAGTTCTTC
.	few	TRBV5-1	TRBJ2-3	CASSFGSFTDTQYF	TGCGCCAGCAGCTTTGGGTCCTTCACAGATACGCAGTATTTT
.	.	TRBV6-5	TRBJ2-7	CASSSGNYEQYF	TGTGCCAGCAGTTCCGGGAACTACGAGCAGTACTTC
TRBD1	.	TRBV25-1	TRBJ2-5	CASSEWDSVGETQYF	TGTGCCAGCAGTGAATGGGACAGCGTCGGAGAGACCCAGTACTTC
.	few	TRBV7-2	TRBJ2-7	CASSLPREGVEQYF	TGTGCCAGCAGCTTACCCCGGGAAGGGGTCGAGCAGTACTTC
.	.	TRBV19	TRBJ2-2	CASSRTGLAGELFF	TGTGCCAGTAGTAGAACAGGCCTGGCCGGGGAGCTGTTTTTT
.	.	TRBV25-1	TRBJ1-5	CASSERGNNQPQHF	TGTGCCAGCAGTGAGAGAGGGAATAATCAGCCCCAGCATTTT
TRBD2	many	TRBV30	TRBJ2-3	CAWSGLAGGRSTDTQYF	TGTGCCTGGAGCGGACTAGCGGGGGGCCGTAGCACAGATACGCAGTATTTT
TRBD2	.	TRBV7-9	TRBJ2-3	CASSARGADTQYF	TGTGCCAGCAGCGCACGGGGGGCAGATACGCAGTATTTT